This T cell receptor (beta chain) was found in a study of blood T cell repertoires in COVID-19. Germline lookup yields CDR1 SEHNR and CDR2 FQNEAQ (reference sequence). The CDR3 is 15 residues long. The V end was cut by 4 bases, the J end by 1 base, with 13 bases between. Method: immunoSEQ multiplex PCR; TCRdb's copy keeps in-frame clones and lacks some. The sample shows about 280,000 clones, approximately 86% of them seen only once. The chain recombines TRBV7-9 with TRBJ1-1, with a tentative D call TRBD1 (5 bases). The TCR comes from a woman aged 25 to 39 who had recovered from COVID-19. The sequenced sample was peripheral blood. CDR3 DNA: TGTGCCAGCAGCTCGGGCAGGGTACAGAACACTGAAGCTTTCTTT. This translates into CASSSGRVQNTEAFF.